The subject of this entry is one TCR beta chain. The data stem from a study of blood T cell repertoires in COVID-19. Study summary: PBMCs, B-cell-depleted T cells, or T cells were the source of the cDNA or gDNA that made up the material.

This CDR3 is built from 16 residues. Per the germline V gene, CDR1 is LGHDT and CDR2 is YNNKEL (reference sequence). V trimming: 5 bases; J trimming: 0 bases; junction bases outside the gene matches: 8. Original handling: Using reference gene primer amplification, nucleated cell counts were estimated. The method was immunoSEQ multiplex PCR; TCRdb's version includes in-frame clones alone and lacks a portion of them. V and J calls and clone size are copied from that table; D and trimming were computed from the DNA. In the table there are about 130,000 clones, about 80% of which are singletons. The rearrangement links TRBV3-1 (or the pseudogene TRBV3-2) to TRBJ1-2; 8 bases fit TRBD1. The TCR originated in a woman older than 75 with acute or convalescent COVID-19. The sequencing sample was made of peripheral blood. The CDR3 DNA is TGTGCCAGCAGCTCTACTTGGGACAGGACTAACTATGGCTACACCTTC. Amino acids: CASSSTWDRTNYGYTF.